The rows below give T cell receptor beta chains drawn from one sample of a study of blood T cell repertoires in COVID-19. Sequencing used immunoSEQ multiplex PCR; TCRdb keeps in-frame clones, though not all of them. Of fewer than 300,000 clones listed, around 88% are singletons. Sample: PBMCs or T cells enriched from blood (not recorded which). These TCRs come from a woman aged 40 to 50 with acute COVID-19. The CDR3 runs from the conserved cysteine through the conserved F or W. The D gene is left open where the match is weak. Size is omitted from some rows. Given values are once, few, many or a class for expanded clones.

abundance	v_gene	j_gene	d_gene	CDR3aa	CDR3nt
-	TRBV10-3	TRBJ1-4	-	CASLRGFNEKLFF	TGTGCCTCCCTCCGGGGTTTTAATGAAAAACTGTTTTTT
-	TRBV4-1	TRBJ1-2	-	CASSQAGTDGGGYTF	TGCGCCAGCAGCCAAGCGGGAACGGATGGAGGGGGCTACACCTTC
-	TRBV25-1	TRBJ1-2	TRBD1	CASSDPRTGEIYGYTF	TGTGCCAGCAGTGACCCGAGGACAGGGGAAATCTATGGCTACACCTTC
-	TRBV24-1	TRBJ2-1	TRBD2	CATSLSPGLAGGPSYNEQFF	TGTGCCACCAGTCTTTCGCCGGGACTAGCGGGAGGGCCATCCTACAATGAGCAGTTCTTC
-	TRBV4-2	TRBJ1-4	TRBD1	CASSQGDRENEKLFF	TGTGCCAGCAGCCAAGGCGACAGGGAGAATGAAAAACTGTTTTTT
-	TRBV20-1	TRBJ2-5	-	CSALYQETQYF	TGCAGTGCCCTATACCAAGAGACCCAGTACTTC
-	TRBV7-9	TRBJ1-1	-	CASSLGTGRGTEAFF	TGTGCCAGCAGCTTAGGCACAGGGAGGGGCACTGAAGCTTTCTTT
-	TRBV11-2	TRBJ1-3	-	CASSLGRTVGNTIYF	TGTGCCAGCAGCTTAGGGAGGACAGTCGGAAACACCATATATTTT
-	TRBV21-1	TRBJ2-1	-	CASSKTASGSSYNEQFF	TGTGCCAGCAGCAAGACGGCTAGCGGGAGCTCCTACAATGAGCAGTTCTTC
-	TRBV5-5	TRBJ2-7	TRBD2	CASSSRAAGLAEYF	TGTGCCAGCAGCTCCCGGGCCGCTGGACTAGCTGAGTACTTC
-	TRBV5-1	TRBJ1-1	TRBD1	CASSSQGVTEAFF	TGCGCCAGCAGCTCCCAGGGGGTAACTGAAGCTTTCTTT
-	TRBV3-1/TRBV3-2	TRBJ1-5	-	CASSQDGGGVPQHF	TGTGCCAGCAGCCAAGACGGGGGGGGAGTGCCCCAGCATTTT
-	TRBV9	TRBJ1-2	TRBD1	CASSVTGTGARGYTF	TGTGCCAGCAGCGTGACCGGGACAGGGGCCCGGGGCTACACCTTC
-	TRBV2	TRBJ2-4	-	CASSDPRSLQYF	TGTGCCAGCAGTGACCCACGGAGCCTTCAGTACTTC
-	TRBV2	TRBJ2-1	TRBD2	CASSDSWTSGRAGYDNEQFF	TGTGCCAGCAGTGACTCTTGGACTAGCGGGAGGGCCGGATATGACAATGAGCAGTTCTTC
once	TRBV28	TRBJ1-2	-	CASRTGQPNYGYTF	TGTGCCAGCAGGACAGGACAGCCTAACTATGGCTACACCTTC
-	TRBV6-6	TRBJ2-3	TRBD2	CASSYRLAGVGDTQYF	TGTGCCAGCAGTTACCGTCTAGCGGGAGTTGGCGATACGCAGTATTTT
-	TRBV10-3	TRBJ1-4	TRBD1	CAISESQGDEKLFF	TGTGCCATCAGTGAGTCACAGGGGGATGAAAAACTGTTTTTT
-	TRBV6-5	TRBJ2-7	-	CASSSDIYEQYF	TGTGCCAGCAGTTCCGACATCTACGAGCAGTACTTC
once	TRBV9	TRBJ2-1	TRBD2	CASSVEGLAGGNEQFF	TGTGCCAGCAGCGTGGAGGGACTAGCGGGAGGGAATGAGCAGTTCTTC
-	TRBV15	TRBJ1-2	TRBD1	CATSKGQGEGYYGYTF	TGTGCCACCAGCAAAGGACAGGGGGAAGGTTACTATGGCTACACCTTC
-	TRBV4-1	TRBJ2-7	-	CASSQWVQGTYEQYF	TGCGCCAGCAGCCAATGGGTGCAGGGCACCTACGAGCAGTACTTC
-	TRBV5-1	TRBJ2-7	-	CASSFDRNYEQYF	TGCGCCAGCAGCTTCGACAGGAACTACGAGCAGTACTTC
few	TRBV30	TRBJ1-3	-	CAWSLGAGNTIYF	TGTGCCTGGAGTCTCGGAGCGGGAAACACCATATATTTT
-	TRBV5-1	TRBJ2-1	TRBD2	CASSLAASGSSGEQFF	TGCGCCAGCAGCTTGGCCGCTAGCGGGAGTTCCGGTGAGCAGTTCTTC
-	TRBV18	TRBJ2-2	TRBD2	CASSPGTSGTNTGELFF	TGTGCCAGCTCACCGGGGACTAGCGGGACTAACACCGGGGAGCTGTTTTTT
-	TRBV4-1	TRBJ1-2	TRBD1	CASSPSPGQSTYGYTF	TGCGCCAGCAGCCCATCTCCGGGACAGAGTACCTATGGCTACACCTTC
-	TRBV27	TRBJ2-2	TRBD1	CASSLRGTGDPGELFF	TGTGCCAGCAGTTTAAGGGGCACAGGGGACCCCGGGGAGCTGTTTTTT
-	TRBV5-1	TRBJ1-4	-	CASSLGFRGAAANEKLFF	TGCGCCAGCAGCTTGGGTTTTCGGGGGGCGGCGGCTAATGAAAAACTGTTTTTT
-	TRBV20-1	TRBJ1-5	-	CSASSWRGDQPQHF	TGCAGTGCTAGTTCATGGCGGGGCGATCAGCCCCAGCATTTT
-	TRBV7-7	TRBJ1-3	TRBD1	CASSPGTGAGNTIYF	TGTGCTAGCAGCCCTGGGACAGGGGCTGGAAACACCATATATTTT
-	TRBV10-3	TRBJ1-1	TRBD1	CAISEAGLDRGRTEAFF	TGTGCCATCAGTGAGGCGGGGCTTGACAGGGGGCGGACTGAAGCTTTCTTT
-	TRBV28	TRBJ1-2	-	CASSSRRVPGYTF	TGTGCCAGCAGTTCCCGACGGGTGCCTGGCTACACCTTC
-	TRBV6-2/TRBV6-3	TRBJ2-1	TRBD2	CASSYRTSAYNEQFF	TGTGCCAGCAGTTATAGGACTAGCGCCTACAATGAGCAGTTCTTC
once	TRBV25-1	TRBJ2-7	-	CASSDRVSYEQYF	TGTGCCAGCAGTGACAGGGTCTCCTACGAGCAGTACTTC
-	TRBV19	TRBJ2-5	-	CASSIGRGLYGETQYF	TGTGCCAGTAGTATAGGACGCGGCCTCTACGGGGAGACCCAGTACTTC
-	TRBV28	TRBJ1-1	-	CASTMTAAVRAFF	TGTGCCAGCACCATGACGGCCGCGGTTCGCGCTTTCTTT
-	TRBV2	TRBJ2-7	-	CASSEMLQGGEQYF	TGTGCCAGCAGTGAAATGCTGCAGGGTGGGGAGCAGTACTTC
-	TRBV28	TRBJ2-1	TRBD1	CASRKTGYEQFF	TGTGCCAGCAGAAAGACAGGGTATGAGCAGTTCTTC
-	TRBV19	TRBJ1-5	TRBD1	CASSTGWDRGPQPQHF	TGTGCCAGTAGTACCGGGTGGGACAGGGGGCCTCAGCCCCAGCATTTT
once	TRBV29-1	TRBJ1-1	TRBD1	CSGTGQGTEAFF	TGCAGCGGGACGGGACAGGGCACTGAAGCTTTCTTT
-	TRBV19	TRBJ2-1	-	CASSISKGHPFF	TGTGCCAGTAGTATTAGCAAGGGACATCCGTTCTTC
-	TRBV30	TRBJ2-3	-	CACSDPTDTQYF	TGTGCCTGCTCAGATCCTACAGATACGCAGTATTTT
-	TRBV6-5	TRBJ1-2	-	CASRSPGNTGGYTF	TGTGCCAGCAGATCACCAGGAAACACAGGGGGCTACACCTTC
-	TRBV15	TRBJ2-5	-	CATSRGLDQETQYF	TGTGCCACCAGCAGAGGTCTTGACCAAGAGACCCAGTACTTC
-	TRBV19	TRBJ2-7	TRBD1	CASSGTGDLSYEQYF	TGTGCCAGTAGTGGGACAGGTGATCTCTCCTACGAGCAGTACTTC